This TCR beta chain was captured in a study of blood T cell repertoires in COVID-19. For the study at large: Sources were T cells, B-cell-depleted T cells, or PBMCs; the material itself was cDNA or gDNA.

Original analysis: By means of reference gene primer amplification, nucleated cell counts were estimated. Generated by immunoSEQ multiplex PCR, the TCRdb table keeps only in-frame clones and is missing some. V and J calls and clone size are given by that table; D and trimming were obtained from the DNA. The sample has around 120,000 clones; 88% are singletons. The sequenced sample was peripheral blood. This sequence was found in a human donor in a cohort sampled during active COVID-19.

The CDR3, as DNA: TGTGCCAGCAGCCAAGTCCCAGGCTATGGCTACACCTTC. It is translated as CASSQVPGYGYTF. The J gene is TRBJ1-2, the V gene TRBV3-1 (or the pseudogene TRBV3-2); D not certain. CDR1 and CDR2 from the germline V gene are LGHDT and YNNKEL (reference sequence). With 1 base removed from V and 4 bases from J, the gap between germline ends came to 7 bases. The CDR3 extends over 13 amino acids.